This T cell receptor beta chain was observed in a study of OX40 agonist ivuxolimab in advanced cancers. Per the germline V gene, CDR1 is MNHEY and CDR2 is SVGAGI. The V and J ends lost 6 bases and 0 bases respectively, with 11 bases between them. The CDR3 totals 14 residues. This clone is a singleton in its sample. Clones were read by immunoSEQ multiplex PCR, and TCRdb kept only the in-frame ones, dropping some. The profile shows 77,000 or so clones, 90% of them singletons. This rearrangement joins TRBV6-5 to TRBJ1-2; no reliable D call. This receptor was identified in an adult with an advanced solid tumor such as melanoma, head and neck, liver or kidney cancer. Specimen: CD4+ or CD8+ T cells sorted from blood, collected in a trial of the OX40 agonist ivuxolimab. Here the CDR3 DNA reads TGTGCCAGCAGATATGACGGGGCTAACTATGGCTACACCTTC. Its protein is CASRYDGANYGYTF.